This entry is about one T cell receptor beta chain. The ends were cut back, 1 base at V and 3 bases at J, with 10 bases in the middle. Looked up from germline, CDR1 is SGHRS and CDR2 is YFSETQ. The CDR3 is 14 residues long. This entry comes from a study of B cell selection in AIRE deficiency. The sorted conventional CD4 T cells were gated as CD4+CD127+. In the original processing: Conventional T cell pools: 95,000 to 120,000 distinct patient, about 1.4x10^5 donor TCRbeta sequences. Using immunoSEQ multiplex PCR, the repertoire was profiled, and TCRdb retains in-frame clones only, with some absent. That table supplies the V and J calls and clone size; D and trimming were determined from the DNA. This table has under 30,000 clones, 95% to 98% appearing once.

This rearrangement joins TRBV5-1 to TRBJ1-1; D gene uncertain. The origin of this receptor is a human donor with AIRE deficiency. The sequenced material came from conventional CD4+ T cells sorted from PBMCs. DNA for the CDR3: TGCGCCAGCAGCTTGACGCCCGCCGACACTGAAGCTTTCTTT. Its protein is CASSLTPADTEAFF.